The 32 T cell receptor beta chains presented below share a single source sample, sequenced in a study of regulatory T cells in long-lasting Graves disease. Regarding time point: newly diagnosed GD, antithyroid drugs for less than 3 months. Isolated PBMC RNA provided the starting material for the TCR library. Arm-PCR of CDR3 regions and iRepertoire HTBI primers were used to build TCR beta libraries. Using its own MiXCR run on the multiplex PCR reads, TCRdb lists one record per CDR3 protein. In the table there are about 530,000 distinct CDR3 sequences, more than 15% of which are singletons. The sample was also linked to a second study, of T cells in Graves' hyperthyroidism and ophthalmopathy.

The sample here was peripheral blood mononuclear cells (PBMCs), taken at new diagnosis, from a patient treated with antithyroid drugs. These receptors all stem from a woman aged 40-65 years with Graves disease.

This clonotype was detected many times. Germline is not matched at one junction end, which may reflect a read error. V and J are TRBV4-1 and TRBJ1-5; 8 bases line up with TRBD1. The CDR3 covers 14 residues. Germline CDR1 MGHRA, CDR2 YSYEKL. The CDR3 sequence is CASSQATGDQPQHF. In DNA form, the CDR3 reads TGTGCCAGCAGCCAAGCGACAGGGGATCAGCCCCAGCATTTT.

The V call is TRBV10-3, the J call TRBJ2-7, with 9 nucleotides matching TRBD1. Germline V gene data show CDR1 as ENHRY and CDR2 as SYGVKD. This CDR3 region has 14 residues. V was pared by 8 bases and J by 4 bases, with 9 bases of the junction left unmatched. CDR3 nucleotide sequence: TGTGCCATCCGATCGGACAGGGGAACTTACGAGCAGTACTTC. This codes for CAIRSDRGTYEQYF.

This clonotype was seen repeatedly, ten times or more. This rearrangement joins TRBV12-3 or TRBV12-4 to TRBJ1-5; D may be TRBD1 (6 bases). The CDR3 is 15 amino acids. V gave up 5 bases and J gave up 6 bases, with 17 bases separating them. Written as DNA, the CDR3 is TGTGCCAGCAGTACCGTAGGGGGGGCTCTTCAGCCCCAGCATTTT. The encoded protein is CASSTVGGALQPQHF.

This clonotype was counted many times. The chain is built from TRBV12-3 or TRBV12-4 and TRBJ2-1, with a possible D match to TRBD2 (5 bases). With 5 bases removed from V and 7 bases from J, the gap between germline ends came to 18 bases. The CDR3 runs 15 residues. CDR3 DNA: TGTGCCAGCAGTCCCCGACGGGGATCGGGAAATGAGCAGTTCTTC. It codes for CASSPRRGSGNEQFF.

This clonotype was detected ten times or more. This chain links TRBV2 with TRBJ2-5; D gene uncertain. The length of the CDR3 is 13 residues. In germline, CDR1 is SNHLY, CDR2 FYNNEI. The V and J ends lost 2 bases and 1 base respectively, with 5 bases between them. The CDR3 DNA reads as TGTGCCAGCAGTGAACAGACCCAAGAGACCCAGTACTTC. It is translated as CASSEQTQETQYF.

In its sample, this clonotype was seen a few times. The J gene is TRBJ2-5, the V gene TRBV19; tentatively, D is TRBD1 (6 bases). V was clipped by 4 bases and J by 5 bases, with 14 bases between them. The CDR3 sequence is 14 residues long. Germline V gene data show CDR1 as LNHDA and CDR2 as SQIVND (reference sequence). CDR3 loop: CASSTTGNGETQYF. The CDR3 DNA follows: TGTGCCAGTAGTACCACAGGGAACGGGGAGACCCAGTACTTC.

This clonotype came up a few times. The CDR3: CSARGGTGDLYGYTF. In nucleotides, the CDR3 is TGCAGTGCTAGAGGCGGGACAGGGGACCTATATGGCTACACCTTC. This chain connects TRBV20-1 to TRBJ1-2; 10 positions agree with TRBD1. Germline V gene sequence: CDR1 DFQATT, CDR2 SNEGSKA (reference sequence). The CDR3 totals 15 residues. J was trimmed by 5 bases and V by 1 base; bases with no gene match: 7.

This clonotype was seen many times. CDR3 bases: TGCAGTGCTAGAGTAGGGAACCAGAACACTGAAGCTTTCTTT. This gives the protein CSARVGNQNTEAFF. V and J are TRBV20-1 and TRBJ1-1; D is ambiguous. The V end lost 1 base, the J end lost 1 base, and 10 bases lay between the germline ends. Germline values: CDR1 DFQATT, CDR2 SNEGSKA (reference sequence). CDR3 size: 14 residues.

This clonotype was counted at least ten times. This rearrangement joins TRBV20-1 to TRBJ1-2; D is possibly TRBD1 (5 bases). This CDR3 is 14 amino acids long. From germline, CDR1 is DFQATT and CDR2 SNEGSKA (reference sequence). Trimming stripped 6 bases from V and 1 base from J, with 15 bases between. CDR3 region: CSAIERTNNYGYTF. CDR3 bases: TGCAGTGCAATAGAGAGGACAAATAACTATGGCTACACCTTC.

This clonotype was seen ten or more times. The junction departs from germline at one end; a sequencing error may be responsible. The V and J genes are TRBV3-1 and TRBJ1-5; no reliable D call. CDR1 LGHDT and CDR2 YNNKEL come from the germline V gene (reference sequence). This CDR3 is built from 14 residues. The CDR3 loop reads CASSHLGSNQPQHF. In DNA form, the CDR3 reads TGCGCCAGCAGCCATCTTGGTAGCAATCAGCCCCAGCATTTT.

This clonotype has at least ten counts. The J gene is TRBJ2-3, the V gene TRBV3-1; D remains unclear. CDR3 length equals 13 residues. Per germline, CDR1 LGHDT and CDR2 YNNKEL (reference sequence). Trimming took 0 bases from V and 8 from J, leaving 9 bases between them. CDR3 bases: TGTGCCAGCAGCCAAGATCGAACCAGTACGCAGTATTTT. This translates into CASSQDRTSTQYF.

This clonotype came up many times. This chain's CDR3 is CASNNRAGYGYTF. The CDR3, as DNA: TGTGCCAGCAACAACAGGGCTGGCTATGGCTACACCTTC. V and J are TRBV12-3 or TRBV12-4 and TRBJ1-2; perhaps TRBD1 as D (6 bases). The CDR3 spans 13 residues. V was cut by 7 bases and J by 4 bases, with 13 bases left in between.

This clonotype was picked up a small number of times. V is TRBV5-8 and J is TRBJ2-1; TRBD2 aligns across 13 bases. Germline V gene data show CDR1 as SGHTS and CDR2 as YDEGEE. CDR3 length: 17 amino acids. V lost 3 bases, J lost 2 bases, and 5 bases stayed unmatched. The CDR3 DNA reads as TGTGCCAGCAGCTGGCTCGGGACTAGCGGGACCTACAATGAGCAGTTCTTC. It yields the protein CASSWLGTSGTYNEQFF.

This clonotype was seen repeatedly, ten times or more. The V gene is TRBV5-5, the J gene TRBJ2-2; possible D gene TRBD1, 6 bases. Per germline, CDR1 SGHKS and CDR2 YYEKEE (reference sequence). V lost 3 bases to trimming and J lost 0 bases, with 12 bases between them. The CDR3 is made up of 16 amino acids. CDR3 in DNA: TGTGCCAGCAGCTCCGGACAGTTAGCGAACACCGGGGAGCTGTTTTTT. This encodes CASSSGQLANTGELFF. Full variable domain (missing parts from reference TRBV5-5 and TRBJ2-2): DAGVTQSPTHLIKTRGQQVTLRCSPISGHKSVSWYQQVLGQGPQFIFQYYEKEERGRGNFPDRFSARQFPNYSSELNVNALLLGDSALYLCASSSGQLANTGELFFGEGSRLTVL.

The chain links TRBV10-2 to TRBJ1-5; no clear D. The germline V and J ends were trimmed by 3 bases and 0 bases, with 12 bases remaining between them. This CDR3 has 16 amino acids. Germline V gene lookup returns CDR1 WSHSY and CDR2 SAAADI. CDR3 DNA: TGCGCCAGCAGTGAAGGGCCTCCTTATAGCAATCAGCCCCAGCATTTT. It translates to CASSEGPPYSNQPQHF.

This clonotype has a handful of counts. V and J are TRBV12-3 or TRBV12-4 and TRBJ2-1; 15 bases match TRBD2. The J call is doubtful: the DNA matches TRBJ2-3 better. This CDR3 is built from 17 residues. CDR3 bases: TGTGCCAGCAGCCTCCGGACTAGCGGGGGGGCCGATGGTACGCAGTATTTT. It is translated as CASSLRTSGGADGTQYF.

This clonotype has just a few counts. The chain joins TRBV7-9 to TRBJ1-1, with D unclear. Germline-derived CDR1 and CDR2 are SEHNR and FQNEAQ (reference sequence). Trimming took 5 bases from V and 5 from J, leaving 18 bases between them. The CDR3 covers 15 residues. The chain's CDR3 is CASSPRSVGQTEAFF. The CDR3 nucleotides read TGTGCCAGCAGCCCCAGATCCGTAGGTCAAACTGAAGCTTTCTTT.

This clonotype has at least ten counts. The CDR3 protein is CASTFLGQGNTEAFF. CDR3 DNA sequence: TGTGCCAGCACCTTTCTCGGACAGGGGAACACTGAAGCTTTCTTT. The V gene is TRBV2, the J gene TRBJ1-1; TRBD1 agrees at 8 bases. This CDR3 region has 15 residues. Per the germline V gene, CDR1 is SNHLY and CDR2 is FYNNEI. V gave up 7 bases and J gave up 1 base; unmatched junction bases: 8. Full variable domain (rest looked up from reference TRBV2 and TRBJ1-1): EPEVTQTPSHQVTQMGQEVILRCVPISNHLYFYWYRQILGQKVEFLVSFYNNEISEKSEIFDDQFSVERPDGSNFTLKIRSTKLEDSAMYFCASTFLGQGNTEAFFGQGTRLTVV.

This clonotype was detected only a few times. DNA of the CDR3: TGTGCTAGTGGCCTGGGACGGAGCTCCTTTGGAAACACCATATATTTT. This codes for CASGLGRSSFGNTIYF. The chain couples TRBV12-5 to TRBJ1-3, with D perhaps matching TRBD1 (5 bases). The CDR3 covers 16 residues. V was shortened by 6 bases and J by 3 bases, with 18 bases between the two germline ends. Germline CDR1 and CDR2: LGHNT and FRNRAP.

This clonotype was counted many times. This chain joins TRBV20-1 and TRBJ1-5; D unresolved. Germline CDR1 is DFQATT and CDR2 is SNEGSKA (reference sequence). This CDR3 is 14 amino acids long. V lost 3 bases to trimming and J lost 2 bases, with 11 bases between them. This CDR3 is CSASVGSGNQPQHF. For the CDR3, the DNA is TGCAGTGCTAGTGTGGGATCCGGCAATCAGCCCCAGCATTTT.

The sample holds many counts of this clonotype. CDR3 sequence reads: CASSVSDSLNTEAFF. The CDR3 DNA sequence: TGTGCCAGCAGCGTGTCGGACAGCTTAAACACTGAAGCTTTCTTT. The rearrangement links TRBV9 to TRBJ1-1, with D maybe TRBD1 (6 bases). The V gene lost 2 bases and the J gene lost 2 bases, with 13 bases spanning the gap. The CDR3 spans 15 residues. Per the germline V gene, CDR1 is SGDLS and CDR2 is YYNGEE.

In the case of this clonotype: A single base separates this from a much larger clone, so it may be a read error. The CDR3 does not close with the conserved phenylalanine or tryptophan, likely indicating a read error. V usage is TRBV4-2 and J usage is TRBJ1-3; D is perhaps TRBD1 (5 bases). The V end lost 0 bases, the J end lost 3 bases, and 21 bases lay between the germline ends. The CDR3 totals 19 residues. Germline V gene data show CDR1 as LGHNA and CDR2 as YNFKEQ. The CDR3 coding sequence is TGTGCCAGCAGCCAAGACGGGGTGACAGAGCTCTTGTATGGAAACACCATATATTCT. As protein: CASSQDGVTELLYGNTIYS.

This chain connects TRBV9 to TRBJ1-4; D is uncertain. V lost 0 bases and J lost 7, with 10 bases in between. The CDR3 runs 14 residues. Germline CDR1 is SGDLS and CDR2 is YYNGEE. The DNA for the CDR3 is TGTGCCAGCAGCGTAGTTGGGGAGGCTGAAAAACTGTTTTTT. Translated: CASSVVGEAEKLFF.

Concerning this clonotype itself: A single base separates this from a much larger clone, so it may be a read error. This sequence joins TRBV11-3 and TRBJ2-3; TRBD2 matches 8 bases. The end of the DNA is better explained by TRBJ2-7, so the J call may be wrong. The CDR3 sequence is 16 residues long. The germline CDR1 and CDR2 sequences are SGHNT and YENEEA. This CDR3 reads CASSSLGGGKYNEQYF. The CDR3 nucleotides read TGTGCCAGCAGCTCCCTGGGCGGGGGGAAGTACAATGAGCAGTACTTC.

This clonotype was recorded a few times. The chain joins TRBV27 to TRBJ2-3, with 7 positions matching TRBD2. Per germline, CDR1 MNHEY and CDR2 SMNVEV (reference sequence). The CDR3 is made up of 15 amino acids. V lost 6 bases and J lost 4; bases outside the gene matches: 10. In nucleotides, the CDR3 is TGTGCCAGCAGCCCGATAGGCGCGGGAGCAGATACGCAGTATTTT. As protein: CASSPIGAGADTQYF.

This clonotype was counted only a few times. J is TRBJ1-5 and V is TRBV28; D remains ambiguous. V was pared by 5 bases and J by 11 bases, with 7 bases between. Germline loops: CDR1 MDHEN, CDR2 SYDVKM. The CDR3 is made up of 10 amino acids. The CDR3 region has the DNA TGTGCCAGCAGTCGCCAGGCCCAGCATTTT. Translating it yields CASSRQAQHF.

Many counts were recorded for this clonotype. V gene TRBV3-1 combines with J gene TRBJ1-5; D call uncertain. Trimming removed 1 base from V and 0 bases from J, with 7 bases in between. This CDR3 is built from 15 residues. Germline CDR1 and CDR2: LGHDT and YNNKEL (reference sequence). The CDR3 protein is CASSQGFTSNQPQHF. The CDR3 DNA is TGTGCCAGCAGCCAAGGATTTACTAGCAATCAGCCCCAGCATTTT.

In this sample, this clonotype turned up many times. The chain recombines TRBV19 with TRBJ1-5; no definite D call. V was pared by 6 bases and J by 0 bases, with 12 bases between. Germline values: CDR1 LNHDA, CDR2 SQIVND (reference sequence). This CDR3 region has 15 residues. CDR3 nucleotides: TGTGCCAGTAGGAAAGAGTCTCATAGCAATCAGCCCCAGCATTTT. This encodes CASRKESHSNQPQHF.

This clonotype was counted at least ten times. The V and J genes are TRBV28 and TRBJ2-1, with 9 bases fitting TRBD1. The germline gives CDR1 MDHEN, CDR2 SYDVKM. The length of the CDR3 is 16 residues. After removal of 3 bases from V and 6 bases from J, the junction contained 9 bases not matched to a gene. The CDR3 here is CASSFRDRARGNEQFF. For the CDR3, the DNA is TGTGCCAGCAGTTTTAGGGACAGGGCGAGGGGCAATGAGCAGTTCTTC. Drawing the rest from reference TRBV28 and TRBJ2-1, the complete variable domain is DVKVTQSSRYLVKRTGEKVFLECVQDMDHENMFWYRQDPGLGLRLIYFSYDVKMKEKGDIPEGYSVSREKKERFSLILESASTNQTSMYLCASSFRDRARGNEQFFGPGTRLTVL.

This clonotype came up a few times. This sequence joins TRBV11-2 and TRBJ2-7; D is possibly TRBD1 or TRBD2 (5 bases each). This CDR3 comprises 13 residues. V was trimmed by 5 bases and J by 3 bases, leaving 11 bases between them. Germline lookup yields CDR1 SGHAT and CDR2 FQNNGV. CDR3 residues: CASSNNGGYEQYF. The CDR3 DNA follows: TGTGCCAGCAGCAATAATGGGGGCTACGAGCAGTACTTC.

At least ten counts were recorded for this clonotype. The chain employs TRBV11-3 and TRBJ2-3; 12 bases agree with TRBD2. This CDR3 region has 19 residues. Germline V CDR1 and CDR2: SGHNT, YENEEA. V was pared by 5 bases and J by 7 bases, with 19 bases of the junction left unmatched. The CDR3, as DNA: TGTGCCAGCAGCCAAAGATCGGAACTAGCGGGGGGCCGTTACTATACGCAGTATTTT. Its protein is CASSQRSELAGGRYYTQYF.

The chain couples TRBV12-3 or TRBV12-4 to TRBJ1-1; D possibly corresponds to TRBD1 (5 bases). V was shortened by 5 bases and J by 1 base, with 17 bases between the two germline ends. The CDR3 runs to 16 residues. The CDR3 reads CASSTLGGSWNTEAFF. CDR3 in DNA: TGTGCCAGCAGTACCCTTGGGGGTTCTTGGAACACTGAAGCTTTCTTT.